The clone carrying this T cell receptor (beta chain) was seen just once. Its antigen remains unidentified. This record comes from a study of T cells in narcolepsy. Notes on the study in general: Autoreactive HCRT-specific and TRIB2-specific clonotypes were marked in same-patient CSF-versus-blood CD4+ comparisons. Healthy controls reportedly lacked the autoreactive clonotypes serially found in patients' blood.

The CDR3 is 18 residues long. Germline lookup yields CDR1 MGHDK and CDR2 SYGVNS. After removal of 3 bases from V and 2 bases from J, the junction contained 14 bases not matched to a gene. Measured with immunoSEQ multiplex PCR; TCRdb has only the in-frame clones, and not every one. The profile shows around 35,000 clones, 80% of them singletons. The genes are TRBV25-1 and TRBJ2-7, with TRBD1 identical over 9 bases. Sequencing was done on a sample of memory (CD45RA-) CD4+ T cells from blood. This TCR was recovered from a human donor in good health. CDR3 DNA sequence: TGTGCCAGCAGTGATCATGCCCACAGGGGGCGCTTGACCTACGAGCAGTACTTC. Amino acids: CASSDHAHRGRLTYEQYF.